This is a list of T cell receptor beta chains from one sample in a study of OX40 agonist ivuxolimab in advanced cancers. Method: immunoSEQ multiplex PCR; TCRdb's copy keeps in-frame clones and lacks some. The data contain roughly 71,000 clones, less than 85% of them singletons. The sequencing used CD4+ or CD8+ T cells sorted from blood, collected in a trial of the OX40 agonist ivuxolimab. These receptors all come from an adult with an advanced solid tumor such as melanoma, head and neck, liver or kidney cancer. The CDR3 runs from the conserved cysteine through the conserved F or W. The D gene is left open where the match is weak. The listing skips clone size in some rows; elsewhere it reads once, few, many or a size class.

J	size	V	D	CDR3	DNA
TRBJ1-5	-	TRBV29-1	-	CSVEELQPQHF	TGCAGCGTTGAGGAGCTGCAGCCCCAGCATTTT
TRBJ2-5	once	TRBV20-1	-	CSARGVETQYF	TGCAGTGCTAGAGGGGTGGAGACCCAGTACTTC
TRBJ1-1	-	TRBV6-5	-	CASSYDQRSKNTEAFF	TGTGCCAGCAGTTACGACCAGCGTTCGAAGAACACTGAAGCTTTCTTT
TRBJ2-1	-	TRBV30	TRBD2	CAWSVLGLAGVEGTYNEQFF	TGTGCCTGGAGTGTACTAGGACTAGCGGGAGTTGAGGGGACCTACAATGAGCAGTTCTTC
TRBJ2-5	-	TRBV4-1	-	CASSHPPGSPRGETQYF	TGCGCCAGCAGCCACCCACCCGGGAGCCCGAGGGGGGAGACCCAGTACTTC
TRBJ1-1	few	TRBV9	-	CASSVGGSLGTEAFF	TGTGCCAGCAGCGTAGGTGGCTCCCTTGGCACTGAAGCTTTCTTT
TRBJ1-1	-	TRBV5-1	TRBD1	CASSGARQGNRGTNTEAFF	TGCGCCAGCAGCGGGGCCCGACAGGGGAATAGAGGAACGAACACTGAAGCTTTCTTT
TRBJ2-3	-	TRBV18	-	CASSPSGSQDADTQYF	TGTGCCAGCTCACCGTCAGGTAGTCAGGACGCAGATACGCAGTATTTT
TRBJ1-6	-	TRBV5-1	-	CASRNTGYSYNSPLHF	TGCGCCAGCAGAAACACAGGATACTCCTATAATTCACCCCTCCACTTT
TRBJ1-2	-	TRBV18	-	CASSPNPPGQGYTF	TGTGCCAGCTCACCAAACCCCCCCGGACAGGGCTACACCTTC
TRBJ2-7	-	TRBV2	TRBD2	CASSVAGRVQYF	TGTGCCAGCAGTGTGGCAGGGAGGGTGCAGTACTTC
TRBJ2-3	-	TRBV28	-	CASTTPDKSTDTQYF	TGTGCCAGCACCACCCCGGACAAAAGCACAGATACGCAGTATTTT
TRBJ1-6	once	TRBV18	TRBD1	CASSPIRQGDYNSPLHF	TGTGCCAGCTCACCAATCAGACAGGGTGACTATAATTCACCCCTCCACTTT
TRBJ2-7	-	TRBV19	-	CASSRQMGVNEQYF	TGTGCCAGTAGTCGCCAGATGGGGGTCAACGAGCAGTACTTC
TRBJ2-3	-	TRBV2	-	CASSFQRSSTDTQYF	TGTGCCAGCAGTTTTCAGAGATCTAGCACAGATACGCAGTATTTT